Sequencing of this TCR beta chain was carried out in a study of post-analysis software for immune sequencing data. Background on the study: In terms of disease course, relapsing-remitting, secondary progressive and progressive-relapsing multiple sclerosis were included.

Study-wide findings and caveats: Significantly decreased normalized Chao1 diversity was recorded for multiple sclerosis patients relative to controls. There were several TRBV segments more frequent in patients than controls, and TRBV5-6, TRBV5-1 and TRBV20-1 were among them.

This clonotype was detected a few times. What it binds is not known. Prepared libraries of TCR beta cDNA carried unique molecular identifiers. Input populations of about 0.85 to 11 million T cells gave rise to some 500,000 cDNA molecules. A single record per CDR3 protein comes from TCRdb applying MiXCR to the PCR reads. The sample contains hundreds of thousands of distinct CDR3 sequences, roughly 30% of which appear only once. V gave up 5 bases and J gave up 1 base; unmatched junction bases: 7. CDR1 DFQATT and CDR2 SNEGSKA come from the germline V gene (reference sequence). The CDR3 loop spans 16 amino acids.

J is TRBJ2-5 and V is TRBV20-1; TRBD2 agrees at 13 bases. Material for sequencing was blood. The sequence was obtained from a girl aged 5-17 years with multiple sclerosis. This chain's CDR3 is CSASRTSGRLQETQYF. CDR3 DNA sequence: TGCAGTGCTTCCCGGACTAGCGGGAGACTCCAAGAGACCCAGTACTTC.